The present TCR beta chain was sequenced within a study of regulatory T cells in long-lasting Graves disease. Time point reported: newly diagnosed GD, antithyroid drugs for less than 3 months. With RNA extracted from PBMCs as input, the TCR library was made. The guidelines of the American Thyroid Association were the basis for diagnosing Graves' disease. Combining iRepertoire HTBI primers with Arm-PCR of CDR3 regions, the authors built TCR beta libraries. MiXCR, applied by TCRdb to the multiplex PCR reads, yields one record per CDR3 protein. This table holds roughly 610,000 distinct CDR3 sequences, 15% to 20% found once. CDR1 is GTSNPN and CDR2 is SVGIG in the germline V gene (reference sequence). This CDR3 is 15 amino acids long. A remark on this clonotype: At one end the junction does not follow the germline gene, possibly because of a read error.

The data also belong to a second study, concerning T cells in Graves' hyperthyroidism and ophthalmopathy.

The source is a woman under 40 with Graves disease. The V call is TRBV30, the J call TRBJ2-1; D is tentatively TRBD1 or TRBD2 (6 bases each). This sample comprised peripheral blood mononuclear cells (PBMCs), obtained at new diagnosis, from a patient treated with antithyroid drugs. The CDR3 reads CAWSVGGLAYNEQLF. In DNA form, the CDR3 reads TGTGCCTGGAGTGTAGGGGGGCTAGCCTACAATGAGCAGCTCTTC.